The clone carrying this T cell receptor (beta chain) has just a few counts. The antigen is undetermined. Sampled while nominally healthy, donors likely had unrecorded immune exposures. The ends lost 2 bases at V and 2 bases at J; junction bases unmatched: 2. The CDR3 covers 15 residues. Looked up from germline, CDR1 is SGHTA and CDR2 is FQGNSA. The source of the sample is a study of cytomegalovirus exposure and HLA in healthy donors. The study's findings and limits: More clonal expansion characterized HLA-associated TCR beta chains than equally common others in a later analysis. With DRB1 most and HLA-C fewest, TCR association rates differed between HLA loci in a later analysis.

Both 60 Vbeta primers and 13 Jbeta primers went into the PCR. TCRdb's copy holds only in-frame clones and misses some; the assay was immunoSEQ multiplex PCR. The repertoire holds some 130,000 clones, with around 80% as singletons. Sequencing was carried out using PBMCs. This clonotype was obtained from a man in his forties or fifties in good health and CMV-seropositive. The chain recombines TRBV7-2 with TRBJ2-7; 11 bases line up with TRBD2. The DNA of the CDR3 is TGTGCCAGCAGCTTAAGACTAGCGGGGCCCTACGAGCAGTACTTC. Its translation is CASSLRLAGPYEQYF.